This TCR beta chain was identified during a study of Graves' ophthalmopathy and Graves' hyperthyroidism. Amplified TCR beta CDR3 regions were obtained using RNA transcripts as template. First-round RT-PCR used HTBI primers; second-round multiplex PCR followed. Each CDR3 protein is one row after TCRdb ran MiXCR on the multiplex PCR reads. This table holds 620,000 or so distinct CDR3 sequences, around a fifth found once. Germline V CDR1 and CDR2: DFQATT, SNEGSKA (reference sequence). V dropped 7 bases and J dropped 0 bases, with 12 bases sitting between them. The length of the CDR3 is 13 residues. At least ten counts were recorded for this clonotype.

The receptor was isolated from a woman aged 18-29 years with stable Graves' hyperthyroidism. Some clones in this sample may be carry-over from other donors' samples. This chain joins TRBV20-1 and TRBJ1-1, with D uncertain. The material sequenced was peripheral blood. The CDR3 protein is CSVEAAMNTEAFF. CDR3 nucleotides: TGCAGTGTAGAGGCCGCAATGAACACTGAAGCTTTCTTT.